The 26 T cell receptor beta chains presented below share a single source sample, sequenced in a study of cytotoxic CD8 clonotypes in ibrutinib-treated CLL. Measured with immunoSEQ multiplex PCR; TCRdb has only the in-frame clones, and not every one. The sample lists more than 200,000 clones; roughly 74% were seen once. This sample comprised PBMCs, obtained after 24 months of ibrutinib treatment. The source is a human donor with chronic lymphocytic leukemia.

The chain recombines TRBV28 with TRBJ1-5, with 7 bases lining up with TRBD1. The CDR3 totals 14 residues. Germline V lookup: CDR1 MDHEN, CDR2 SYDVKM. The trim removed 6 bases at V and 0 bases at J, leaving 2 bases unmatched. The CDR3 DNA reads as TGTGCCAGCAGGGGGACAGATAGCAATCAGCCCCAGCATTTT. Translated: CASRGTDSNQPQHF. Looking up the rest from reference TRBV28 and TRBJ1-5 gives the full variable domain: DVKVTQSSRYLVKRTGEKVFLECVQDMDHENMFWYRQDPGLGLRLIYFSYDVKMKEKGDIPEGYSVSREKKERFSLILESASTNQTSMYLCASRGTDSNQPQHFGDGTRLSIL.

The chain employs TRBV5-1 and TRBJ2-3, with D perhaps matching TRBD1 (5 bases). Trimming removed 4 bases at V and 1 base at J, with 10 bases between. Germline-derived CDR1 and CDR2 are SGHRS and YFSETQ. This CDR3 is 14 amino acids long. In nucleotides, the CDR3 is TGCGCCAGCAGCCTAGACAGCCGCACAGATACGCAGTATTTT. It codes for CASSLDSRTDTQYF.

This clone was detected only a few times. This rearrangement joins TRBV5-6 to TRBJ1-2, with TRBD1 matching over 7 bases. The CDR3 has 13 amino acids. The J segment lost 4 bases and the V segment lost 4 bases, leaving 4 bases of the junction unmatched. Germline V gene lookup returns CDR1 SGHDT and CDR2 YYEEEE. The CDR3 sequence is CASSTGQSYGYTF. In DNA, the CDR3 is TGTGCCAGCAGCACGGGACAGAGCTATGGCTACACCTTC.

This chain connects TRBV19 to TRBJ2-7; tentative D call: TRBD1 (6 bases). V was cut by 5 bases and J by 4 bases, with 18 bases left in between. Germline-derived CDR1 and CDR2 are LNHDA and SQIVND (reference sequence). The CDR3 has 15 amino acids. The DNA of the CDR3 is TGTGCCAGTAGTCCCCAACAGGGAGTCAGTTACGAGCAGTACTTC. Translated: CASSPQQGVSYEQYF.

This clone has only a few counts. J is TRBJ1-1 and V is TRBV11-2; unclear D gene. From germline, CDR1 is SGHAT and CDR2 FQNNGV. The V and J ends lost 4 bases and 5 bases respectively, with 14 bases between them. The CDR3 runs to 14 residues. The CDR3 region is CASSSIESRTEAFF. In nucleotides, the CDR3 is TGTGCCAGCAGCTCCATTGAGTCACGGACTGAAGCTTTCTTT.

The V and J genes are TRBV5-1 and TRBJ2-1; 8 bases map to TRBD1. V lost 9 bases and J lost 5; bases outside the gene matches: 10. The CDR3 totals 14 residues. Germline V CDR1 and CDR2: SGHRS, YFSETQ. This CDR3 reads CATHPGQENNEQFF. As DNA, the CDR3 is TGCGCCACCCATCCGGGACAGGAGAACAATGAGCAGTTCTTC.

This sequence joins TRBV11-2 and TRBJ2-7, with D unclear. Trimming took 5 bases from V and 3 from J, leaving 8 bases between them. CDR3 length equals 12 residues. The germline V gene has CDR1 SGHAT and CDR2 FQNNGV. CDR3 protein: CASSPFSYEQYF. The DNA of the CDR3 is TGTGCCAGCAGCCCTTTTAGCTACGAGCAGTACTTC.

The chain joins TRBV19 to TRBJ2-1, with D possibly being TRBD2 (5 bases). This CDR3 spans 14 amino acids. Germline-derived CDR1 and CDR2 are LNHDA and SQIVND (reference sequence). V lost 7 bases and J 4 bases, leaving 14 bases between the germline ends. In DNA form, the CDR3 reads TGTGCCAGTACCAACGAGCTAGCTTACAATGAGCAGTTCTTC. Its protein is CASTNELAYNEQFF.

The sample holds a few counts of this clone. For the CDR3, the DNA is TGTGCCTGGAGTGTAGGGACAGATACGCAGTATTTT. This encodes CAWSVGTDTQYF. The J gene is TRBJ2-3, the V gene TRBV30; D uncertain. Trimming shortened V by 0 bases and J by 3 bases, and 4 bases separated the two germline ends. The CDR3 has 12 amino acids. Germline assignment: CDR1 GTSNPN and CDR2 SVGIG (reference sequence).

This sequence joins TRBV30 and TRBJ2-7, with TRBD2 identical over 10 bases. Germline CDR1 GTSNPN, CDR2 SVGIG (reference sequence). V was pared by 0 bases and J by 4 bases, with 9 bases of the junction left unmatched. CDR3 length: 16 residues. The CDR3 DNA sequence: TGTGCCTGGAGTGTATGGTCTAGCGGGAGACAGTACGAGCAGTACTTC. Amino acid sequence: CAWSVWSSGRQYEQYF.

The V and J genes are TRBV9 and TRBJ2-5; possibly TRBD1 or TRBD2 for D (5 bases each). Germline V gene data show CDR1 as SGDLS and CDR2 as YYNGEE. CDR3 length equals 14 residues. V lost 0 bases, J lost 4 bases, and 10 bases lay in between. The CDR3 sequence: CASSVGGIIETQYF. CDR3 sequence (DNA): TGTGCCAGCAGCGTAGGGGGGATAATAGAGACCCAGTACTTC.

Turning to this clone: At the DNA level, this CDR3 is encoded by other sequences in the same sample as well. This chain links TRBV20-1 with TRBJ1-4; D not certain. Germline lookup yields CDR1 DFQATT and CDR2 SNEGSKA (reference sequence). V was clipped by 2 bases and J by 8 bases, with 3 bases between them. The CDR3 spans 10 residues. The CDR3: CSARKEKLFF. For the CDR3, the DNA is TGCAGTGCTAGAAAGGAAAAACTGTTTTTT.

The chain has TRBV6-6 and TRBJ1-4; 9 nucleotides match TRBD1. The CDR3 has 13 amino acids. Germline V lookup: CDR1 MNHNY, CDR2 SVGAGI (reference sequence). J was trimmed by 8 bases and V by 5 bases; bases with no gene match: 3. CDR3 in amino acids: CASSRDRVEKLFF. CDR3 nucleotide sequence: TGTGCCAGCAGTCGGGACAGGGTCGAAAAACTGTTTTTT.

Concerning this clone itself: Mismatch with germline at one junction end may stem from a read error. The V gene is TRBV29-1, the J gene TRBJ2-7; D possibly corresponds to TRBD2 (6 bases). The V gene's germline CDR1 is SQVTM and CDR2 ANQGSEA. The CDR3 has 12 amino acids. The CDR3 spells CSVREFSFEQYF. The CDR3 DNA follows: TGCAGCGTCCGGGAGTTCTCCTTCGAGCAGTACTTC.

This clone was seen more than once but under ten times. V is TRBV29-1 and J is TRBJ2-7; 14 bases are shared with TRBD2. The CDR3 contains 13 residues. CDR1 is SQVTM and CDR2 is ANQGSEA in the germline V gene. V shed 7 bases, J shed 3 bases, and the junction held 2 bases outside the gene matches. DNA for the CDR3: TGCAGCGGGGGGACTAGCGGGAGCTACGAGCAGTACTTC. Its translation is CSGGTSGSYEQYF.

V gene TRBV6-5 combines with J gene TRBJ2-7; tentatively, D is TRBD2 (5 bases). The germline V gene encodes CDR1 MNHEY and CDR2 SVGAGI. The V and J ends lost 6 bases and 6 bases respectively, with 12 bases between them. The CDR3 spans 12 residues. The CDR3 spells CASSLHGIEQYF. CDR3 nucleotide sequence: TGTGCCAGCAGCCTACACGGGATCGAGCAGTACTTC.

The V call is TRBV1, the J call TRBJ2-1; no check of the table's D call, TRBD2, against the DNA was made. TRBV1 is noted as a pseudogene. The CDR3 is 19 residues long. The DNA for the CDR3 is TGCACCAGCAGCCCCACCTGCACGTCAAACGCTAGCGGATACAATGAGCAGTTCTTC. The encoded protein is CTSSPTCTSNASGYNEQFF.

The chain uses TRBV19 and TRBJ1-5; D unresolved. This CDR3 comprises 14 residues. V lost 1 base to trimming and J lost 0 bases, with 4 bases between them. Germline V gene lookup returns CDR1 LNHDA and CDR2 SQIVND (reference sequence). The CDR3 region has the DNA TGTGCCAGTAGTATAGCCAGTAGCAATCAGCCCCAGCATTTT. It yields the protein CASSIASSNQPQHF.

CDR3 nucleotide sequence: TGTGCCAGCAGCTGGTCGGGCACTGAAGCTTTCTTT. Protein sequence: CASSWSGTEAFF. J is TRBJ1-1 and V is TRBV7-8; D is unresolved. Germline V gene data show CDR1 as SGHVS and CDR2 as FQNEAQ. This CDR3 comprises 12 residues. V gave up 4 bases and J gave up 4 bases, with 7 bases separating them.

The chain combines TRBV9 with TRBJ2-3; no definite D call. V was trimmed by 4 bases and J by 4 bases, leaving 10 bases between them. Germline CDR1 is SGDLS and CDR2 is YYNGEE. The CDR3 is 13 residues long. For the CDR3, the DNA is TGTGCCAGCAGCCTTGGGCCTCCAGATACGCAGTATTTT. Its translation is CASSLGPPDTQYF.

V gene TRBV28 combines with J gene TRBJ1-4; D ambiguous. Germline V gene data show CDR1 as MDHEN and CDR2 as SYDVKM. There are 16 residues in the CDR3. V gave up 6 bases and J gave up 1 base, with 15 bases separating them. In nucleotides, the CDR3 is TGTGCCAGCAGCCGAATATTGGGTGGAACTAATGAAAAACTGTTTTTT. Translation: CASSRILGGTNEKLFF.

The rearrangement joins TRBV7-3 to TRBJ2-1; no reliable D call. V lost 5 bases, J lost 8 bases, and 13 bases lay in between. Germline-derived CDR1 and CDR2 are SGHTA and FQGTGA. CDR3 length: 13 amino acids. DNA of the CDR3: TGTGCCAGCAGCAGAAGCCAACCCCATGAGCAGTTCTTC. As protein: CASSRSQPHEQFF.

This clone was recorded once. The chain is built from TRBV2 and TRBJ1-2; TRBD1 is a possible D gene (6 bases). Germline V gene data show CDR1 as SNHLY and CDR2 as FYNNEI. Trimming removed 5 bases at V and 8 bases at J, with 21 bases between. The CDR3 has 15 residues. Written as DNA, the CDR3 is TGTGCCAGCAGTTTGGGGGGCGGTCAAATGGGAGGCTACACCTTC. It encodes CASSLGGGQMGGYTF.

V is TRBV9 and J is TRBJ2-1; D is undetermined. Germline assignment: CDR1 SGDLS and CDR2 YYNGEE. The CDR3 extends over 13 amino acids. Trimming shortened V by 4 bases and J by 4 bases, and 9 bases separated the two germline ends. In DNA, the CDR3 is TGTGCCAGCAGCTCATTACAGTACAATGAGCAGTTCTTC. Amino acids: CASSSLQYNEQFF. Together with reference TRBV9 and TRBJ2-1, the CDR3 gives the full variable domain: DSGVTQTPKHLITATGQRVTLRCSPRSGDLSVYWYQQSLDQGLQFLIQYYNGEERAKGNILERFSAQQFPDLHSELNLSSLELGDSALYFCASSSLQYNEQFFGPGTRLTVL.

This clone was seen only a few times. This chain links TRBV4-3 with TRBJ2-5; D might be TRBD1 (6 bases). Trimming left V 2 bases short and J 0 bases short, with 10 bases between. CDR3 length: 15 amino acids. CDR1 is LGHNA, CDR2 YSLEER, per germline. CDR3 sequence (DNA): TGCGCCAGCAGCCAATCCACAGGGTACCAAGAGACCCAGTACTTC. It translates to CASSQSTGYQETQYF.

This chain connects TRBV19 to TRBJ2-7; D not certain. V was trimmed by 3 bases and J by 5 bases, leaving 5 bases between them. Germline values: CDR1 LNHDA, CDR2 SQIVND (reference sequence). This CDR3 is built from 11 residues. This CDR3 reads CASSIRNEQYF. For the CDR3, the DNA is TGTGCCAGTAGTATTCGAAACGAGCAGTACTTC.